This T cell receptor beta chain was observed in a study of T cell responses to AZD1222 COVID-19 vaccine. Doses given second, at about 4 or about 12 weeks, were pooled. TCRdb's table, derived via immunoSEQ multiplex PCR, lists solely in-frame clones and lacks some. The table records about 120,000 clones, about 94% of them present only once. Germline assignment: CDR1 SNHLY and CDR2 FYNNEI. The V segment lost 6 bases and the J segment 4 bases; nucleotides outside the gene matches: 11. The CDR3 contains 15 residues. The TCR comes from an adult who received the AZD1222 COVID-19 vaccine. Sequenced here: peripheral blood, sampled 28 days after the second AZD1222 dose. The chain combines TRBV2 with TRBJ2-7, with 8 bases aligning to TRBD2. The CDR3 coding sequence is TGTGCCAGCAGATCCCTGAGCGGGAGATCTTACGAGCAGTACTTC. Translation gives CASRSLSGRSYEQYF.